This TCR beta chain was sequenced for a study of OX40 agonist ivuxolimab in advanced cancers. On the study more broadly: As their treatment, patients were administered ivuxolimab, an agonistic anti-OX40 (CD134) antibody. Treatment received earlier with anti-PD-1, anti-PD-L1 or anti-CTLA-4 agents was allowed, and over 35% had some. Study-wide findings and caveats: Among the lowest levels of clonal expansion were found in partial responders at 0.1-3.0 mg/kg.

This clone showed up just a few times. Antigen unknown. In germline, CDR1 is MDHEN, CDR2 SYDVKM. The CDR3 totals 15 residues. The J segment lost 5 bases and the V segment lost 2 bases, leaving 7 bases of the junction unmatched. The assay was immunoSEQ multiplex PCR, and TCRdb's table has in-frame clones only and misses some. This table holds approximately 77,000 clones, about 90% found once. The chain carries TRBV28 and TRBJ2-7; 9 nucleotides agree with TRBD1. This sequence originates from an adult with an advanced solid tumor such as melanoma, head and neck, liver or kidney cancer. Specimen: CD4+ or CD8+ T cells sorted from blood, collected in a trial of the OX40 agonist ivuxolimab. CDR3 nucleotides: TGTGCCAGCAGTTTAGTCCGGACAGGGGCCCACGAGCAGTACTTC. Translated, it gives CASSLVRTGAHEQYF.